Below, 26 T cell receptor beta chains from the same sample are listed, as sequenced in a study of blood T cell repertoires in COVID-19. Sequenced by immunoSEQ multiplex PCR; TCRdb stores in-frame clones only, minus some. The repertoire consists of about 200,000 clones, with roughly 77% occurring once and the leading ten covering about 6.5%. The sequenced sample was peripheral blood. These TCRs come from a middle-aged woman with COVID-19, enrolled during active disease.

The rearrangement links TRBV27 to TRBJ2-1, with 11 bases aligning to TRBD2. This CDR3 is built from 13 residues. Germline assignment: CDR1 MNHEY and CDR2 SMNVEV (reference sequence). V shed 0 bases and J 15 bases; nucleotides not matched to a gene: 4. This CDR3 is CASSLSYTSGGFF. The CDR3 coding sequence is TGTGCCAGCAGTTTATCTTACACTAGCGGGGGGTTCTTC.

The chain joins TRBV6-1 to TRBJ2-7; the match to TRBD2 covers 7 bases. CDR3 length: 14 amino acids. Trimming cost V 1 base and J 3 bases; bases outside gene matches: 3. Germline V gene sequence: CDR1 MNHNS, CDR2 SASEGT. The CDR3 DNA follows: TGTGCCAGCAGTGAAGTTGGGGGGGGCTACGAGCAGTACTTC. This gives the protein CASSEVGGGYEQYF.

The chain links TRBV12-3 or TRBV12-4 to TRBJ2-5; D is perhaps TRBD1 (6 bases). Trimming cost V 5 bases and J 2 bases, with 9 bases left between them. This CDR3 is built from 13 residues. This CDR3 reads CASSPQGQETQYF. The CDR3 DNA reads TGTGCCAGCAGTCCCCAGGGGCAAGAGACCCAGTACTTC.

The chain couples TRBV10-3 to TRBJ2-3, with TRBD2 matching over 11 bases. V was pared by 6 bases and J by 0 bases, with 11 bases of the junction left unmatched. The CDR3 consists of 18 residues. Germline-derived CDR1 and CDR2 are ENHRY and SYGVKD. The CDR3 loop is CAISPNPGLAESTDTQYF. Here the CDR3 DNA reads TGTGCCATCAGCCCAAACCCGGGACTAGCGGAGAGCACAGATACGCAGTATTTT.

The CDR3, as DNA: TGTGCCAGCAGTTCGACAGGGGCCCTCTCCTACGAGCAGTACTTC. Protein product: CASSSTGALSYEQYF. The chain carries TRBV27 and TRBJ2-7; 8 bases fit TRBD1. The CDR3 has 15 amino acids. Germline loops: CDR1 MNHEY, CDR2 SMNVEV (reference sequence). Trimming at V came to 4 bases and at J to 0 bases, leaving 5 bases not matched to a gene.

The chain is built from TRBV20-1 and TRBJ2-7; TRBD2 matches at 11 bases. The trim removed 3 bases at V and 3 bases at J, leaving 4 bases unmatched. CDR1 is DFQATT, CDR2 SNEGSKA, per germline (reference sequence). This CDR3 spans 14 amino acids. The CDR3 region is CSASRLAGGYEQYF. The CDR3 nucleotides are TGCAGTGCTAGTCGGCTAGCGGGGGGCTACGAGCAGTACTTC.

This clone occurred a few times. The rearrangement links TRBV27 to TRBJ2-7; TRBD2 agrees at 13 bases. This CDR3 spans 15 amino acids. Per germline, CDR1 MNHEY and CDR2 SMNVEV (reference sequence). The trim removed 3 bases at V and 2 bases at J, leaving 1 base unmatched. The CDR3 loop reads CASSLGLAGPYEQYF. The CDR3 bases are TGTGCCAGCAGTTTGGGACTAGCGGGACCCTACGAGCAGTACTTC.

The CDR3 DNA sequence: TGTGCCAGCAGGCCCACAGGGGGGCCCACTGAAGCTTTCTTT. Translation gives CASRPTGGPTEAFF. V gene TRBV6-5 combines with J gene TRBJ1-1; 8 bases line up with TRBD1. The CDR3 covers 14 residues. The J segment lost 4 bases and the V segment lost 6 bases, leaving 7 bases of the junction unmatched. CDR1 and CDR2 from the germline V gene are MNHEY and SVGAGI.

The chain couples TRBV18 to TRBJ1-2; possible D gene TRBD1, 6 bases. The V end lost 11 bases, the J end lost 3 bases, and 16 bases lay between the germline ends. This CDR3 has 13 amino acids. Germline assignment: CDR1 KGHSH and CDR2 LQKENI. CDR3 coding DNA: TGTGCCGTACCTTTGGGGGCGGACTATGGCTACACCTTC. Translated, it gives CAVPLGADYGYTF.

This sequence joins TRBV30 and TRBJ1-5; the match to TRBD1 covers 7 bases. The germline CDR1 and CDR2 sequences are GTSNPN and SVGIG (reference sequence). The CDR3 has 18 residues. V lost 0 bases to trimming and J lost 9 bases; unmatched junction nucleotides: 20. The CDR3 region has the DNA TGTGCCTGGAGTGTACCCTTACAGGGGACGGGCCAAAAACGGCCCCAGCATTTT. Its translation is CAWSVPLQGTGQKRPQHF.

This chain connects TRBV30 to TRBJ1-5, with a possible D match to TRBD1 (6 bases). The V end was cut by 0 bases, the J end by 4 bases, with 16 bases between. Germline CDR1 and CDR2: GTSNPN and SVGIG (reference sequence). The CDR3 covers 16 residues. Here the CDR3 reads CAWSVPGGQANQPQHF. The DNA for the CDR3 is TGTGCCTGGAGTGTACCGGGGGGGCAAGCGAATCAGCCCCAGCATTTT.

The rearrangement joins TRBV18 to TRBJ2-5; D remains unclear. The CDR3 contains 17 residues. Per the germline V gene, CDR1 is KGHSH and CDR2 is LQKENI. The germline V and J ends were trimmed by 0 bases and 2 bases, with 16 bases remaining between them. CDR3 sequence (DNA): TGTGCCAGCTCACCACCGAATCGTCGGCAGGAACAAGAGACCCAGTACTTC. Amino acids: CASSPPNRRQEQETQYF. Complete variable domain (other parts from reference TRBV18 and TRBJ2-5): NAGVMQNPRHLVRRRGQEARLRCSPMKGHSHVYWYRQLPEEGLKFMVYLQKENIIDESGMPKERFSAEFPKEGPSILRIQQVVRGDSAAYFCASSPPNRRQEQETQYFGPGTRLLVL.

The V gene is TRBV6-5, the J gene TRBJ2-7, with 8 bases matching TRBD2. CDR3 length: 15 amino acids. V was pared by 6 bases and J by 5 bases, with 12 bases of the junction left unmatched. The germline CDR1 and CDR2 sequences are MNHEY and SVGAGI. Written as DNA, the CDR3 is TGTGCCAGCAGGACCTTCGGGGGGGCTTTGGACGAGCAGTACTTC. This encodes CASRTFGGALDEQYF.

The chain uses TRBV28 and TRBJ2-5, with D unresolved. This CDR3 is built from 12 residues. Germline V lookup: CDR1 MDHEN, CDR2 SYDVKM. Deletions cut 8 bases from V and 2 bases from J, with 9 bases between. CDR3 in amino acids: CASESVQETQYF. CDR3 DNA: TGTGCCAGCGAATCGGTACAAGAGACCCAGTACTTC.

This clone is a singleton in its sample. Other DNA sequences in this sample translate to the same CDR3. The CDR3 bases are TGTGCCAGCAGTTCGGGACTAGCGGGGACAGATACGCAGTATTTT. It is translated as CASSSGLAGTDTQYF. The chain has TRBV27 and TRBJ2-3, with 13 nucleotides matching TRBD2. The germline gives CDR1 MNHEY, CDR2 SMNVEV (reference sequence). The CDR3 is 15 amino acids. After removal of 4 bases from V and 3 bases from J, the junction contained 1 base not matched to a gene.

This clone appeared a few times. The germline gene is not matched at one end of the junction; a read error may be the cause. The chain recombines TRBV19 with TRBJ1-5, with a weak D call TRBD1 (5 bases). This CDR3 contains 15 residues. CDR1 is LNHDA and CDR2 is SQIVND in the germline V gene (reference sequence). CDR3 sequence reads: CASNIQDYSNQPQHF. The CDR3 DNA is TGTGCCAGTAATATACAGGACTATAGCAATCAGCCCCAGCATTTT.

The rearrangement uses TRBV7-2 and TRBJ2-1, with 7 positions matching TRBD2. Looked up from germline, CDR1 is SGHTA and CDR2 is FQGNSA. The CDR3 spans 18 residues. V shed 5 bases and J 7 bases; nucleotides not matched to a gene: 20. The CDR3 spells CASSRTSPRDPGGNEQFF. The CDR3 DNA follows: TGTGCCAGCAGCCGCACCAGCCCCCGGGACCCCGGGGGGAATGAGCAGTTCTTC.

The V call is TRBV19, the J call TRBJ1-2; no clear D. CDR3 length: 12 amino acids. The ends were cut back, 6 bases at V and 8 bases at J, with 13 bases in the middle. Germline V gives CDR1 LNHDA, CDR2 SQIVND (reference sequence). This CDR3 reads CASRVYGLGYTF. CDR3 coding DNA: TGTGCCAGTAGGGTGTATGGCCTCGGCTACACCTTC.

This sequence joins TRBV28 and TRBJ1-4; TRBD1 matches at 10 bases. The CDR3 is made up of 18 amino acids. The germline V gene encodes CDR1 MDHEN and CDR2 SYDVKM. V shed 3 bases and J 8 bases; nucleotides not matched to a gene: 15. CDR3: CASSFTTPGQGDGEKLFF. CDR3 DNA sequence: TGTGCCAGCAGTTTCACAACCCCCGGACAGGGGGATGGGGAAAAACTGTTTTTT.

The rearrangement joins TRBV7-9 to TRBJ1-1; 7 bases are a match to TRBD1. With V trimmed by 5 bases and J by 7 bases, 13 bases remained unmatched. This CDR3 is 15 amino acids long. CDR1 and CDR2 (germline): SEHNR, FQNEAQ (reference sequence). The CDR3 DNA sequence: TGTGCCAGCAGCCCGAGACAGGGACGGGGTTATGAAGCTTTCTTT. The encoded protein is CASSPRQGRGYEAFF.

This sequence joins TRBV29-1 and TRBJ1-5; 9 nucleotides align to TRBD1. The V gene end was trimmed by 6 bases and the J gene end by 6 bases; junction bases not matched to a gene: 6. The CDR3 is 13 amino acids. CDR1 is SQVTM and CDR2 is ANQGSEA in the germline V gene. Written as DNA, the CDR3 is TGCAGCGTCATGGGACAGGGTGGTCAGCCCCAGCATTTT. Protein sequence: CSVMGQGGQPQHF.

V usage is TRBV27 and J usage is TRBJ2-2; D ambiguous. The V end was cut by 3 bases, the J end by 1 base, with 6 bases between. Looked up from germline, CDR1 is MNHEY and CDR2 is SMNVEV (reference sequence). CDR3 length: 14 residues. CDR3 DNA sequence: TGTGCCAGCAGTTTCGAGGTGAACACCGGGGAGCTGTTTTTT. Protein sequence: CASSFEVNTGELFF.

This chain uses TRBV19 with TRBJ2-1; 12 bases line up with TRBD2. The CDR3 contains 17 residues. The V gene end was trimmed by 1 base and the J gene end by 7 bases; junction bases not matched to a gene: 8. The V gene's germline CDR1 is LNHDA and CDR2 SQIVND (reference sequence). The DNA of the CDR3 is TGTGCCAGTAGTATAGCCTTGGCTAGCGGGAGGGGGAATGAGCAGTTCTTC. Residues: CASSIALASGRGNEQFF.

This chain's CDR3 is CASSSTPLGTNYGYTF. CDR3 nucleotide sequence: TGTGCCAGCAGTTCGACACCTTTGGGCACCAACTATGGCTACACCTTC. V gene TRBV6-5 combines with J gene TRBJ1-2; no clear D. Germline V gene sequence: CDR1 MNHEY, CDR2 SVGAGI. The CDR3 totals 16 residues. V was clipped by 4 bases and J by 2 bases, with 17 bases between them.

The chain recombines TRBV6-1 with TRBJ2-1, with TRBD1 identical over 7 bases. Germline CDR1 and CDR2: MNHNS and SASEGT. The J segment lost 5 bases and the V segment lost 2 bases, leaving 6 bases of the junction unmatched. CDR3 length: 15 amino acids. This chain's CDR3 is CASSEHQGTDNEQFF. CDR3 DNA: TGTGCCAGCAGTGAACATCAAGGGACAGACAATGAGCAGTTCTTC.

In its sample, this clone was seen a few times. This sequence joins TRBV29-1 and TRBJ1-4; unclear D gene. CDR3 size: 13 residues. Trimming cost V 5 bases and J 8 bases, with 15 bases left between them. Germline assignment: CDR1 SQVTM and CDR2 ANQGSEA. The CDR3 DNA is TGCAGCGTTAGTATGAGGGCAGGAGAAAAACTGTTTTTT. Residues: CSVSMRAGEKLFF.